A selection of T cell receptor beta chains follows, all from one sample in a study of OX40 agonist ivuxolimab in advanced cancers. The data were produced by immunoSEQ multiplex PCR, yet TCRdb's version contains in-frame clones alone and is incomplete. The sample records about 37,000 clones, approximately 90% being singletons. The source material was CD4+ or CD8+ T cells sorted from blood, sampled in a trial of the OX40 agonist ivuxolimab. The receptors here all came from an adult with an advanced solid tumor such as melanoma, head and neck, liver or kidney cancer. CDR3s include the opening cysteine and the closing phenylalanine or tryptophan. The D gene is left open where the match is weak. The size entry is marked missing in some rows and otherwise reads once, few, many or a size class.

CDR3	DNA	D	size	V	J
CASGLGLPLALHF	TGTGCCAGCGGTTTGGGCCTACCCCTAGCCCTCCACTTT	-	-	TRBV21-1	TRBJ1-6
CASSYRERSDTQYF	TGTGCCAGCAGCTACAGGGAAAGGTCAGATACGCAGTATTTT	-	-	TRBV7-2	TRBJ2-3
CASSSQGPTEAFF	TGCGCCAGCAGCTCACAGGGACCCACTGAAGCTTTCTTT	-	once	TRBV5-1	TRBJ1-1
CASSGGQGTEAFF	TGCGCCAGCTCAGGGGGACAGGGCACTGAAGCTTTCTTT	TRBD1	-	TRBV18	TRBJ1-1
CASSIKGAETQYF	TGTGCCAGTAGTATTAAGGGGGCTGAGACCCAGTACTTC	TRBD1	-	TRBV19	TRBJ2-5
CASDYSGANVLTF	TGTGCCAGTGACTACTCTGGGGCCAACGTCCTGACTTTC	-	once	TRBV5-6	TRBJ2-6
CASSSTSSWRGGWDTQYF	TGTGCCAGCAGCTCTACCTCTAGCTGGCGGGGGGGTTGGGATACGCAGTATTTT	TRBD2	-	TRBV5-4	TRBJ2-3
CASSIAVKPETQYF	TGTGCCAGTAGTATAGCGGTGAAACCGGAGACCCAGTACTTC	-	-	TRBV19	TRBJ2-5
CASSLNELAPDTQYF	TGTGCCAGCAGCTTAAATGAATTAGCGCCAGATACGCAGTATTTT	-	-	TRBV7-3	TRBJ2-3
CASSLAIGYEQYF	TGTGCCAGCAGCCTCGCTATAGGGTACGAGCAGTACTTC	-	-	TRBV7-8	TRBJ2-7
CASTSRAFYGYTF	TGTGCCAGCACCTCGAGGGCCTTCTATGGCTACACCTTC	-	few	TRBV11-2	TRBJ1-2
CASSVGQDNHQPQHF	TGTGCCAGCAGCGTAGGACAGGATAACCATCAGCCCCAGCATTTT	-	-	TRBV9	TRBJ1-5
CASSDAGRGVSAYEQYF	TGTGCCAGTAGTGATGCGGGCAGGGGAGTTTCGGCCTACGAGCAGTACTTC	-	once	TRBV19	TRBJ2-7
CASSLGQVYGQYF	TGTGCCAGCAGCTTGGGACAGGTGTATGGGCAGTACTTC	TRBD1	-	TRBV7-2	TRBJ2-7
CASSLARASGRYEQYF	TGTGCCAGCAGCTTAGCGCGTGCGTCAGGACGCTACGAGCAGTACTTC	-	-	TRBV7-9	TRBJ2-7
CASSLGRQGARETQYF	TGCGCCAGCAGCTTGGGGCGCCAGGGGGCAAGAGAGACCCAGTACTTC	TRBD1	-	TRBV5-1	TRBJ2-5
CASSYKGGSNQPQHF	TGTGCCAGCAGTTACAAGGGAGGAAGCAATCAGCCCCAGCATTTT	-	-	TRBV6-5	TRBJ1-5
CASSLRTSGTYNEQFF	TGTGCCAGCAGTTTAAGGACTAGCGGGACCTACAATGAGCAGTTCTTC	TRBD2	-	TRBV11-2	TRBJ2-1
CASRVEGAQETQYF	TGTGCCAGCAGGGTCGAGGGGGCCCAAGAGACCCAGTACTTC	TRBD1	-	TRBV5-4	TRBJ2-5
CASSQDRTRTEAFF	TGTGCCAGCAGTCAGGACAGGACCCGGACTGAAGCTTTCTTT	TRBD1	-	TRBV27	TRBJ1-1
CAPPPPQGRGEKLFF	TGTGCTCCACCTCCCCCCCAGGGGCGAGGGGAAAAACTGTTTTTT	-	-	TRBV12-5	TRBJ1-4
CASNQNAHRQTTGELFF	TGTGCCAGTAATCAAAACGCCCACCGACAGACCACCGGGGAGCTGTTTTTT	-	-	TRBV19	TRBJ2-2
CASRGGTARGEKLFF	TGTGCCAGCAGGGGCGGGACAGCCAGGGGTGAAAAACTGTTTTTT	TRBD1	once	TRBV2	TRBJ1-4
CASSATGNSNEQFF	TGTGCCAGCAGCGCGACAGGGAACAGCAATGAGCAGTTCTTC	TRBD1	-	TRBV9	TRBJ2-1
CASTILTDYGYTF	TGTGCCAGCACCATCCTGACAGACTATGGCTACACCTTC	-	-	TRBV5-8	TRBJ1-2
CASSGGTLNTGELFF	TGTGCCAGCAGCGGAGGGACGTTGAACACCGGGGAGCTGTTTTTT	-	-	TRBV7-3	TRBJ2-2
CASRRDQGYEQYF	TGTGCCAGCAGAAGGGACCAGGGGTACGAGCAGTACTTC	-	-	TRBV6-1	TRBJ2-7
CASSRDRGSYNEQFF	TGTGCCAGCAGCCGAGACAGGGGCTCCTACAATGAGCAGTTCTTC	TRBD1	-	TRBV7-3	TRBJ2-1
CASSASGTLGEQYF	TGTGCCAGCAGCGCGTCCGGGACCCTCGGCGAGCAGTACTTC	-	-	TRBV7-9	TRBJ2-7
CASSPVRGVSYNEQFF	TGTGCCAGCAGCCCCGTCAGGGGGGTCTCCTACAATGAGCAGTTCTTC	-	-	TRBV11-2	TRBJ2-1
CASSEAWRNEKLFF	TGTGCCAGCAGTGAAGCGTGGAGGAATGAAAAACTGTTTTTT	-	few	TRBV6-1	TRBJ1-4
CASSNLNQPQHF	TGTGCCAGCAGTAACCTCAATCAGCCCCAGCATTTT	-	-	TRBV6-1	TRBJ1-5
CASSFDQRGGMYEQYF	TGTGCCAGCAGTTTTGACCAGCGGGGGGGGATGTACGAGCAGTACTTC	TRBD2	-	TRBV27	TRBJ2-7
CASSESGSYNEQFF	TGCGCCAGCAGCGAGTCGGGCTCCTACAATGAGCAGTTCTTC	-	-	TRBV5-1	TRBJ2-1
CASSPFGAVVTDTQYF	TGCGCCAGCAGCCCTTTCGGGGCGGTTGTCACAGATACGCAGTATTTT	-	-	TRBV5-1	TRBJ2-3
CASRETGTAYNEQFF	TGTGCCAGCAGGGAAACCGGGACAGCTTACAATGAGCAGTTCTTC	TRBD1	-	TRBV2	TRBJ2-1